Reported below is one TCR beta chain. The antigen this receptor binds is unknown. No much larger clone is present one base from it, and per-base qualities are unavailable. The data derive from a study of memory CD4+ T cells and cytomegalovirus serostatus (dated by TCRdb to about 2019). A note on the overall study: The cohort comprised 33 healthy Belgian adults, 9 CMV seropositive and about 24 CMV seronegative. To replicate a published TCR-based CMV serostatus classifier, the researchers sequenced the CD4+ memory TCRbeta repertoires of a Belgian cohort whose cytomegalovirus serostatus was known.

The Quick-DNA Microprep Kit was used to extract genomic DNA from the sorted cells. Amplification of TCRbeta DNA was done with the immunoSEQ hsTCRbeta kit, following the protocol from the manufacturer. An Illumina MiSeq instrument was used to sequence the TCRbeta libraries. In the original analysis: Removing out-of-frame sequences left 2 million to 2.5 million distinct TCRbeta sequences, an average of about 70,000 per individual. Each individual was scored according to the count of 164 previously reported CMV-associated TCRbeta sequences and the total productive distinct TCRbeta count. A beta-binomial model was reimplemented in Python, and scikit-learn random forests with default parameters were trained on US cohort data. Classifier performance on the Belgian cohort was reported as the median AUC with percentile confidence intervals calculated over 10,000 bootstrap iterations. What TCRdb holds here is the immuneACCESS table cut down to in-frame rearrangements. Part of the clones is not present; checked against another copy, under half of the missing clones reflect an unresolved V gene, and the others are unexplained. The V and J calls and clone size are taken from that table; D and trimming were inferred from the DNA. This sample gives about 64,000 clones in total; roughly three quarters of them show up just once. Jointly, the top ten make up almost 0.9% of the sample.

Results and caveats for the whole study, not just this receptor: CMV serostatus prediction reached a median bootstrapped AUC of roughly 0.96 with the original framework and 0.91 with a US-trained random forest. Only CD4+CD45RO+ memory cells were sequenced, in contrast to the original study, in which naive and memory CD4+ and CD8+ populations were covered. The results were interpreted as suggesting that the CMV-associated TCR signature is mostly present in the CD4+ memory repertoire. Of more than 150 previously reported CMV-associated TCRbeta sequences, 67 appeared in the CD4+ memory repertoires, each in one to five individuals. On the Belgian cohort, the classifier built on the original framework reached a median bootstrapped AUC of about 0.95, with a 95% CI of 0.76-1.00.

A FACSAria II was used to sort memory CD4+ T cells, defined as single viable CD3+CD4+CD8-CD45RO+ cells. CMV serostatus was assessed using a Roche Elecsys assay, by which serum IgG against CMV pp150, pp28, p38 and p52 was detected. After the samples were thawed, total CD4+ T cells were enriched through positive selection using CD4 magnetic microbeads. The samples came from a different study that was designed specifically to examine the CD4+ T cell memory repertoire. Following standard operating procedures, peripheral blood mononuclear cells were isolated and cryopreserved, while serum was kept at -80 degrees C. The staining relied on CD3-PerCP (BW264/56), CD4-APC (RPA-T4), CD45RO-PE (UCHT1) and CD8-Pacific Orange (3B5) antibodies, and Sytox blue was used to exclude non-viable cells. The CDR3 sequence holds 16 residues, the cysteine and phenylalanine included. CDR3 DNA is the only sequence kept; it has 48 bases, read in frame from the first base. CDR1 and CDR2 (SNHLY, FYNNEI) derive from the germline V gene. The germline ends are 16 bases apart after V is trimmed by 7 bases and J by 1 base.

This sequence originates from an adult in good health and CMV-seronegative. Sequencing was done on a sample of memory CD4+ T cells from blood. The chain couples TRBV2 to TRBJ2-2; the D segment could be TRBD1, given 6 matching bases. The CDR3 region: CASTPPGTRNTGELFF. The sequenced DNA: TGTGCCAGCACCCCTCCGGGGACAAGGAACACCGGGGAGCTGTTTTTT.